A single sample is the source of the 8 T cell receptor beta chains below, sequenced in a study of blood T cells in healthy people across ages. The second PCR ran roughly 6 to 11 cycles with a sample-barcoded 5' primer and J-beta primers. TCRdb re-derived calls from the 5' RACE reads in MiXCR, one entry per CDR3 protein. The table lists about a million distinct CDR3 sequences, about 48% of them singletons. The sample was blood. The receptors were sampled from a man aged 30 to 45 in good health.

This chain uses TRBV7-9 with TRBJ2-1; D is unresolved. CDR3 length: 15 residues. The V gene lost 6 bases and the J gene lost 9 bases, with 21 bases spanning the gap. CDR1 SEHNR and CDR2 FQNEAQ come from the germline V gene (reference sequence). The CDR3 spells CASRPPGVSASEQFF. The CDR3 DNA reads TGTGCCAGCAGACCGCCGGGCGTTTCTGCCAGTGAGCAGTTCTTC.

The rearrangement links TRBV10-3 to TRBJ2-7, with D tentatively TRBD2 (6 bases). V shed 3 bases and J shed 5 bases, with 11 bases lying between them. The CDR3 loop spans 13 amino acids. The germline V gene has CDR1 ENHRY and CDR2 SYGVKD. The DNA for the CDR3 is TGTGCCATCAGTGATCGGACGGGAGACGAGCAGTACTTC. Translated, it gives CAISDRTGDEQYF.

The rearrangement links TRBV12-3 or TRBV12-4 to TRBJ1-2; TRBD1 matches 7 bases. This CDR3 has 13 residues. After removal of 5 bases from V and 4 bases from J, the junction contained 4 bases not matched to a gene. The CDR3 coding sequence is TGTGCCAGCAGTACAGGGGCAATCTATGGCTACACCTTC. It translates to CASSTGAIYGYTF.

A word on this clonotype: It may be a read error: a sequence one base away is much more abundant. The CDR3 nucleotides are TGCAGCGGGGACAGGGGAAGAACTGAGCAGTTCTTC. As protein: CSGDRGRTEQFF. The chain joins TRBV29-1 to TRBJ2-1, with 10 bases fitting TRBD1. Germline CDR1 reads SQVTM; CDR2 reads ANQGSEA. CDR3 length equals 12 residues. V was pared by 7 bases and J by 9 bases, with 6 bases of the junction left unmatched.

Note on this clonotype: The junction shows a germline mismatch at one end, possibly a read error. DNA for the CDR3: TGCAGTGCTAGAGATCGGTTAGCGGGGGGTTTCTACAATGAGCAGGTCTTC. Its translation is CSARDRLAGGFYNEQVF. V gene TRBV20-1 combines with J gene TRBJ2-1, with 10 bases lining up with TRBD2. The CDR3 consists of 17 residues. Germline V gene data show CDR1 as DFQATT and CDR2 as SNEGSKA (reference sequence).

The chain recombines TRBV18 with TRBJ1-1; 9 positions agree with TRBD1. CDR1 is KGHSH and CDR2 is LQKENI in the germline V gene. The V gene end was trimmed by 4 bases and the J gene end by 11 bases; junction bases not matched to a gene: 8. This CDR3 contains 13 residues. CDR3 DNA sequence: TGTGCCAGCTCACTCCGGGACAGGGACCGGGCTTTCTTT. It codes for CASSLRDRDRAFF.

As for this clonotype: Its ends do not fully match the called genes, so a read error is possible. V usage is TRBV15 and J usage is TRBJ2-6, with a tentative D call TRBD1 (5 bases). CDR3 length equals 16 residues. CDR1 and CDR2 from the germline V gene are LNHNV and YYDKDF (reference sequence). CDR3 in amino acids: CATSRDQGSGSNVLTF. CDR3 DNA: TGTGCCACCAGCAGAGATCAGGGCTCTGGGTCCAACGTCCTGACTTTC.

The V call is TRBV29-1, the J call TRBJ2-1; D is unclear. Per germline, CDR1 SQVTM and CDR2 ANQGSEA. The CDR3 spans 15 residues. The ends were cut back, 6 bases at V and 0 bases at J, with 15 bases in the middle. For the CDR3, the DNA is TGCAGCGTAACGGGCTGGGAAAGCTCCTACAATGAGCAGTTCTTC. This codes for CSVTGWESSYNEQFF.